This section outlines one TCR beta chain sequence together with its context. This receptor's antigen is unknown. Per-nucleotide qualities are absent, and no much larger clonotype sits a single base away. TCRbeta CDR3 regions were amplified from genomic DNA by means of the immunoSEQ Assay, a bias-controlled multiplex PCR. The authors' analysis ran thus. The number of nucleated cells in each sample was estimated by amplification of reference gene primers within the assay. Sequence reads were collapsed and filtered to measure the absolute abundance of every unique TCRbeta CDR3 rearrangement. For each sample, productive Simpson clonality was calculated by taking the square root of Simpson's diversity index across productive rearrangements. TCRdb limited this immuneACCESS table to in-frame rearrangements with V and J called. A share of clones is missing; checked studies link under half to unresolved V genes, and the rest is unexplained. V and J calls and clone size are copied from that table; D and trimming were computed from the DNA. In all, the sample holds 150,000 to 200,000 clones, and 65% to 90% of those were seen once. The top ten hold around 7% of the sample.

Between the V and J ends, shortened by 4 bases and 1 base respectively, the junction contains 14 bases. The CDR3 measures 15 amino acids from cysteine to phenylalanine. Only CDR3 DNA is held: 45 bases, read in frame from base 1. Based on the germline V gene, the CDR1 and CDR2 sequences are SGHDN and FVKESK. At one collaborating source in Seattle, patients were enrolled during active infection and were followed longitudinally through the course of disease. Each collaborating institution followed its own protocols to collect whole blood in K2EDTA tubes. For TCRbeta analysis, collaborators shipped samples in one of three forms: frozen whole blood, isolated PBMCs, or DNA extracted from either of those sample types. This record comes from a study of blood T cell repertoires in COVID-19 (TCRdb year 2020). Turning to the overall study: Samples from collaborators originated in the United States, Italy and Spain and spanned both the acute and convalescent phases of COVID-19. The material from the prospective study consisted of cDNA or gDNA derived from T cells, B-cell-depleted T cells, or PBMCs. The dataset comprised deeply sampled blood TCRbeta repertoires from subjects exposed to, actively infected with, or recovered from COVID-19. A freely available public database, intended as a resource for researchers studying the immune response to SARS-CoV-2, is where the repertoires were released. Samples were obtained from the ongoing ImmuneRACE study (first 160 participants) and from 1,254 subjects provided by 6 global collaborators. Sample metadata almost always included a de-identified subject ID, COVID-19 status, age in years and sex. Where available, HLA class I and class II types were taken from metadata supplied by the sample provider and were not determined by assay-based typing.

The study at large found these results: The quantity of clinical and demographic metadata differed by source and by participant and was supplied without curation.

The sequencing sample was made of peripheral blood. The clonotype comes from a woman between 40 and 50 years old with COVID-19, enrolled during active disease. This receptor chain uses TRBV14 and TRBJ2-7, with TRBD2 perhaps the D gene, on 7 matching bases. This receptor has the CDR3 CASSLLGGGSYEQYF. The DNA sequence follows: TGTGCCAGCAGCCTCCTAGGGGGAGGGTCCTACGAGCAGTACTTC. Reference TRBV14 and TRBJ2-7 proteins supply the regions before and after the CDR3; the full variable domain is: EAGVTQFPSHSVIEKGQTVTLRCDPISGHDNLYWYRRVMGKEIKFLLHFVKESKQDESGMPNNRFLAERTGGTYSTLKVQPAELEDSGVYFCASSLLGGGSYEQYFGPGTRLTVT.